This T cell receptor (beta chain) was sequenced for a study of vaccination and CD4 T cells after COVID-19. In the study overall: Control cultures were supplied with a CEFX pool, an HIV-1 Nef pool, or no peptide at all.

Scientists ran DNA taken from cultured CD4+ T cells through the Oncomine TCR Beta short-read assay for sequencing. TCRdb processed the PCR reads anew with MiXCR; each CDR3 protein has one entry. The data contain some 14,000 distinct CDR3 sequences, roughly 57% of them seen just once; the ten biggest clones take up roughly 14%. As to this clonotype: The antigen is unknown.

Study-level results: Post-infection sampling omitted early timepoints and covered relatively few convalescent patients.

Treatment described: approximately nine-day PBMC culture with coronavirus spike peptide pools or control peptides (ViraFEST assay). The TCR was taken from a human donor who had recovered from COVID-19. The sequencing input was CD4+ T cells from blood, cultured in vitro.

This chain's CDR3 is CASSYSHSSSSTNEKLFF. The CDR3 nucleotides read TGTGCCAGCAGTTACTCGCACAGTTCAAGCTCCACTAATGAAAAACTGTTTTTT. The chain joins TRBV6-5 to TRBJ1-4, with no clear D. CDR1 MNHEY and CDR2 SVGAGI come from the germline V gene. Trimming shortened V by 0 bases and J by 2 bases, and 16 bases separated the two germline ends. The CDR3 is 18 amino acids.